This TCR beta chain emerged from a study of Graves' ophthalmopathy and Graves' hyperthyroidism. Study-wide results and limits: Thyroid clonotypes that were expanded above 0.001 frequency mostly also appeared in blood.

This CDR3 contains 14 residues. The germline V gene encodes CDR1 SEHNR and CDR2 FQNEAQ (reference sequence). Between the trimmed V and J ends, which lost 2 bases and 1 base, there was a span of 9 bases. Over 18 months of follow-up, stable hyperthyroidism required that no ophthalmopathy appear. This clonotype was recorded many times. Its antigen is not known. TCR beta CDR3 amplification used RNA transcripts. First-round RT-PCR used HTBI primers; second-round multiplex PCR followed. MiXCR, applied by TCRdb to the multiplex PCR reads, yields one record per CDR3 protein. The sample holds about 390,000 distinct CDR3 sequences, 15% seen once.

The clonotype was recovered from a woman aged 18-29 years with stable Graves' hyperthyroidism. The chain links TRBV7-9 to TRBJ2-7; D could derive from TRBD1 or TRBD2 (5 bases each). Material: peripheral blood. The CDR3 protein is CASSLRGVSYEQYF. In nucleotides, the CDR3 is TGTGCCAGCAGCTTACGAGGGGTTTCCTACGAGCAGTACTTC.